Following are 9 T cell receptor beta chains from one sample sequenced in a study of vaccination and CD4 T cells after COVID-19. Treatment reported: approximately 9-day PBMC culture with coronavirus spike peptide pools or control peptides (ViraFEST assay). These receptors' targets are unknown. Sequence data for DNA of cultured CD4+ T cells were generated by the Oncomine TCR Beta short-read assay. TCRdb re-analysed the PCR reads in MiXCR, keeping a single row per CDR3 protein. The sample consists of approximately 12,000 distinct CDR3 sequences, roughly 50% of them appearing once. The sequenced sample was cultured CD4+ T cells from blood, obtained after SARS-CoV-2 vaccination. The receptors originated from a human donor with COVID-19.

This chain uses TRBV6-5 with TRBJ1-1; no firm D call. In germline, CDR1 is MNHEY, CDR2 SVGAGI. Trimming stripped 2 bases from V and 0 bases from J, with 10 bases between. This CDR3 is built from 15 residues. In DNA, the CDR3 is TGTGCCAGCAGTTACCAGGCAAACTTGAACACTGAAGCTTTCTTT. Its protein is CASSYQANLNTEAFF.

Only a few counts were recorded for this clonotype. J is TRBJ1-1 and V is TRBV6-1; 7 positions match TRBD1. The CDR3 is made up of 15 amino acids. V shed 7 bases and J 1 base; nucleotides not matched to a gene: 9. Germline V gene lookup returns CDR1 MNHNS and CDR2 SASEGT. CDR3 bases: TGTGCCAGCACCTCTCGAAGGGGGCAGAACACTGAAGCTTTCTTT. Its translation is CASTSRRGQNTEAFF.

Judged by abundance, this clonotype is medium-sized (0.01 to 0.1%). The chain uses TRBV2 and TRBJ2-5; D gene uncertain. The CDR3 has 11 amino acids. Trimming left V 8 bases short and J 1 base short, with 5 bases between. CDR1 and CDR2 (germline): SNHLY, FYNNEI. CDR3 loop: CASSFQETQYF. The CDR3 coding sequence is TGTGCCAGCTCGTTCCAAGAGACCCAGTACTTC. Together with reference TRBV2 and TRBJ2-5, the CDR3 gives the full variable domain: EPEVTQTPSHQVTQMGQEVILRCVPISNHLYFYWYRQILGQKVEFLVSFYNNEISEKSEIFDDQFSVERPDGSNFTLKIRSTKLEDSAMYFCASSFQETQYFGPGTRLLVL.

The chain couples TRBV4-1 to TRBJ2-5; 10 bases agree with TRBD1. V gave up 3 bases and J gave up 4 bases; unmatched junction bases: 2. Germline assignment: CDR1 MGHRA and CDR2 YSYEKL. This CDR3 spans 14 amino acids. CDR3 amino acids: CASSQTGGGETQYF. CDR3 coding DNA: TGCGCCAGCAGCCAGACAGGGGGCGGAGAGACCCAGTACTTC.

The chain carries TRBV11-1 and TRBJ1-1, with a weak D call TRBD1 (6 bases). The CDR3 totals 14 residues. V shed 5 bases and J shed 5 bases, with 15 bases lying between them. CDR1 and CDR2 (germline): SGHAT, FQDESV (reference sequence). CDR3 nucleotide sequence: TGTGCCAGCAGCCCAGCTGGGGGCTGGACTGAAGCTTTCTTT. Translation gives CASSPAGGWTEAFF.

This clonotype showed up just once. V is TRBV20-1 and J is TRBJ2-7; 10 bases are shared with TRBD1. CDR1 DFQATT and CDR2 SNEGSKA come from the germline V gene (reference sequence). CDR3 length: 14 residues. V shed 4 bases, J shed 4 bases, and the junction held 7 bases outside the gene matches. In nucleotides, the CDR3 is TGCAGTGCTATGCGCCGGGACAGGGGTTACGAGCAGTACTTC. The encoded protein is CSAMRRDRGYEQYF.

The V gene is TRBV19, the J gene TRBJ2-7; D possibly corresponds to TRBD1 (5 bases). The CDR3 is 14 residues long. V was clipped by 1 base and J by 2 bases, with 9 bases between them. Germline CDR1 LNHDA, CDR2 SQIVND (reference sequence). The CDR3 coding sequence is TGTGCCAGTAGTATAGGCCAGGGAACCTACGAGCAGTACTTC. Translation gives CASSIGQGTYEQYF.

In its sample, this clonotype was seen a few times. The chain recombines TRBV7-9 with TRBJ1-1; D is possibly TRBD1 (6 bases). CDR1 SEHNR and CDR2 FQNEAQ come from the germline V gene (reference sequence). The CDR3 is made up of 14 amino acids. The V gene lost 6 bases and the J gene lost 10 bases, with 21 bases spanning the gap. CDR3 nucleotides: TGTGCCAGCAGTTCCGGGACACCCACGGGAGGAGCTTTCTTT. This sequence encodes CASSSGTPTGGAFF.

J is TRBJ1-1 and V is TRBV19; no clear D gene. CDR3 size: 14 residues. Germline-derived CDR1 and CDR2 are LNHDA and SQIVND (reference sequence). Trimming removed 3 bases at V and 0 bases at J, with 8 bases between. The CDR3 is CASSIGSLNTEAFF. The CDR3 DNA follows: TGTGCCAGTAGTATCGGCAGCCTGAACACTGAAGCTTTCTTT. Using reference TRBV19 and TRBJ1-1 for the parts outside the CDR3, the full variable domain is DGGITQSPKYLFRKEGQNVTLSCEQNLNHDAMYWYRQDPGQGLRLIYYSQIVNDFQKGDIAEGYSVSREKKESFPLTVTSAQKNPTAFYLCASSIGSLNTEAFFGQGTRLTVV.